The clone carrying this T cell receptor beta chain was detected a few times. The sample belongs to a study of blood T cell repertoires in COVID-19. This CDR3 contains 15 residues. Germline V gene lookup returns CDR1 KGHDR and CDR2 SFDVKD. V lost 3 bases to trimming and J lost 10 bases; unmatched junction nucleotides: 8. Only in-frame clones appear in the TCRdb table, and some are missing; sequencing was by immunoSEQ multiplex PCR. The table records roughly 220,000 clones, around 84% of them present only once. The chain couples TRBV24-1 to TRBJ2-1, with TRBD2 matching over 10 bases. The receptor was derived from a man over 45 who had recovered from COVID-19. The sequenced material came from peripheral blood. CDR3: CATSDRSGRAREQFF. In DNA, the CDR3 is TGTGCCACCAGTGATCGGAGCGGGAGGGCCCGGGAGCAGTTCTTC.